The present entry profiles one T cell receptor (beta chain) with its context. What this receptor recognizes is not known. The sample holds no much larger clone one base away, and base qualities are not on file. The immunoSEQ Assay, a bias-controlled multiplex PCR, was used to amplify TCRbeta CDR3 regions from genomic DNA. The study's processing was this. Within the assay, amplification of reference gene primers was used to estimate how many nucleated cells each sample contained. To quantify the absolute abundance of each unique TCRbeta CDR3 rearrangement, sequence reads were collapsed and filtered. For each sample, productive Simpson clonality was calculated as the square root of Simpson's diversity index over productive rearrangements. The immuneACCESS repertoire file appears here via TCRdb, limited to in-frame rearrangements. These files lack a portion of the clones; in checked studies, under half of the deficit traces to unresolved V genes, and the cause of the others is not known. D and trimming were read from the DNA, whereas the V and J calls and clone size are those reported in that table. Present in this sample are about 200,000 clones, 70% to 85% of which were seen just once. The ten biggest clones cover 6.9% of the sample.

The collaborating institutions used their own protocols to collect whole blood in K2EDTA tubes. Collaborator samples were shipped for TCRbeta analysis as frozen whole blood, isolated PBMCs, or DNA extracted from either sample type. The CDR3 holds 15 amino acids from the cysteine to the phenylalanine. Of the read, only the CDR3 DNA is kept; its 45 bases are in frame from base 1. CDR1 and CDR2 are drawn from the germline V gene: MNHEY, SVGAGI. V trim: 6 bases; J trim: 3 bases; unmatched bases: 5. The data were obtained in a study of blood T cell repertoires in COVID-19 (dated by TCRdb to 2020 to 2021). With regard to the full study: Samples covering the acute and convalescent phases of COVID-19 were provided by collaborators in the United States, Italy and Spain. Sample metadata almost always included a de-identified subject ID, COVID-19 status, age in years and sex. The samples were drawn from the first 160 participants of the ongoing ImmuneRACE study and from 1,254 subjects provided by 6 global collaborators. Deeply sampled blood TCRbeta repertoires from subjects exposed to, actively infected with, or recovered from COVID-19 were included in the dataset. The prospective study material was composed of cDNA or gDNA derived from T cells, B-cell-depleted T cells, or PBMCs. A freely available public database, intended as a resource for researchers studying the immune response to SARS-CoV-2, is where the repertoires were released. Where available, HLA class I and class II types were taken from metadata supplied by the sample provider and were not determined by assay-based typing. Broad study findings and their caveats: How much clinical and demographic metadata was included differed by source and by participant, and the metadata was provided uncurated.

The clonotype originates from a human donor with acute or convalescent COVID-19. The donor label of this sample is uncertain. This chain is built from TRBV6-5 and TRBJ2-2, with 9 bases matching TRBD1. Sample: peripheral blood. The DNA sequence is as follows: TGTGCCAGCAGCACAGGGGGCAGGGACACCGGGGAGCTGTTTTTT. Its amino acids are CASSTGGRDTGELFF.